In this sample, the clone carrying this T cell receptor (beta chain) turned up once. Its target is unknown. This clone may be a read error of a much larger clone one base away. The data were obtained in a study of Graves' ophthalmopathy and Graves' hyperthyroidism. Study overall: In this cohort's terms, stable hyperthyroidism meant no ophthalmopathy by 18 months of follow-up. Study findings and constraints: Detection in blood was also observed for most expanded thyroid clonotypes above 0.001 frequency.

Researchers took RNA transcripts and amplified TCR beta CDR3 regions from them. RT-PCR was first run with HTBI primers, then multiplex PCR in a second round. From the multiplex PCR reads, TCRdb called clonotypes with MiXCR, one entry per CDR3 protein. The sample records more than 1,000,000 distinct CDR3 sequences, 35% to 40% being singletons. This CDR3 comprises 19 residues. Germline V gene sequence: CDR1 SEHNR, CDR2 FQNEAQ (reference sequence). The rearrangement uses TRBV7-9 and TRBJ2-5, with TRBD2 as a possible D gene (6 bases). The sequence was collected from an adult man with Graves' hyperthyroidism. Specimen: peripheral blood or thyroid tissue (not recorded which). The CDR3 coding sequence is TGTGCCAGCAGCCCCCGGAGGGGTAGAGACCCGGGTTCACAAGAGACCCGGTACTTC. Translation gives CASSPRRGRDPGSQETRYF.